Below, 10 T cell receptor beta chains from the same sample are listed, as sequenced in a study of tumor and adjacent non-tumor tissue in lung cancer. Three rounds of nested PCR, following a modified ARM-PCR protocol, produced the TCRbeta library. TCRdb reanalysed the multiplex PCR reads using MiXCR and keeps one entry per CDR3 protein. The sample includes approximately 62,000 distinct CDR3 sequences, about 63% of them seen just once. RNA was extracted from bulk tissue without any cell sorting. This non-tumor lung sample came from over 3 cm beyond the tumor edge. The material sequenced was distant non-tumor lung tissue. The receptors here all came from a man between 65 and 80 years old with non-small cell lung cancer.

This clonotype was observed at least ten times. The chain uses TRBV28 and TRBJ2-7; D might be TRBD1 or TRBD2, each matching 5 bases. V lost 3 bases to trimming and J lost 2 bases, with 14 bases between them. Germline V CDR1 and CDR2: MDHEN, SYDVKM. The CDR3 spans 15 residues. CDR3 sequence: CASSFPGTSAYEQYF. The CDR3 DNA sequence: TGTGCCAGCAGTTTCCCCGGGACCTCGGCCTACGAGCAGTACTTC.

In this sample, this clonotype turned up once. No conserved phenylalanine or tryptophan ends this CDR3, so it is likely a read error. The gene calls are TRBV11-2 and TRBJ2-5; D call uncertain. Germline V gene data show CDR1 as SGHAT and CDR2 as FQNNGV. The CDR3 is 15 residues long. V lost 1 base to trimming and J lost 4 bases, with 13 bases between them. CDR3 bases: TGTGCCAGCAGCTTAGGTGGGATTAGCCTAGAGACCCAGTACATC. This translates into CASSLGGISLETQYI.

Comments on this clonotype: At one end, the junction sequence differs from germline, possibly due to a read error. The gene calls are TRBV11-2 and TRBJ1-1; 7 bases match TRBD1. Germline V gene sequence: CDR1 SGHAT, CDR2 FQNNGV. The CDR3 has 15 amino acids. CDR3 bases: TGTGTCAGCAGCCTTACAGGGGCGGGGAACACTGAAGCTTCCTTT. Translation: CVSSLTGAGNTEASF.

This clonotype was found many times. This chain connects TRBV29-1 to TRBJ1-5; tentatively, D is TRBD1 (6 bases). The V and J ends lost 4 bases and 3 bases respectively, with 13 bases between them. This CDR3 has 14 amino acids. Germline V gene lookup returns CDR1 SQVTM and CDR2 ANQGSEA. The CDR3 sequence is CSVGGAGVNQPQHF. The CDR3, as DNA: TGCAGCGTTGGGGGGGCCGGGGTCAATCAGCCCCAGCATTTT.

As concerns this clonotype: This may come from a read error, since a much larger clone is one base off. This chain connects TRBV6-6 to TRBJ2-2, with a tentative D call TRBD2 (7 bases). V lost 10 bases and J lost 5, with 20 bases in between. CDR3 length: 15 amino acids. Germline CDR1 and CDR2: MNHNY and SVGAGI (reference sequence). CDR3 in amino acids: CATSVEGGKTGELFF. The CDR3 DNA reads as TGTGCCACCTCGGTGGAGGGGGGGAAGACCGGGGAGCTGTTTTTT.

The rearrangement uses TRBV11-3 and TRBJ2-2; 7 bases match TRBD1. Trimming cost V 2 bases and J 3 bases; bases outside gene matches: 6. CDR1 is SGHNT, CDR2 YENEEA, per germline. The CDR3 length is 16 residues. The CDR3 nucleotides read TGTGCCAGCAGCTTACCCCGGACAGGTGACACCGGGGAGCTGTTTTTT. Translation: CASSLPRTGDTGELFF. The whole variable domain, filled in from reference TRBV11-3 and TRBJ2-2, reads EAGVVQSPRYKIIEKKQPVAFWCNPISGHNTLYWYLQNLGQGPELLIRYENEEAVDDSQLPKDRFSAERLKGVDSTLKIQPAELGDSAVYLCASSLPRTGDTGELFFGEGSRLTVL.

The V and J genes are TRBV11-2 and TRBJ1-2; 7 nucleotides line up with TRBD1. Germline lookup yields CDR1 SGHAT and CDR2 FQNNGV. This CDR3 is built from 17 residues. CDR3 in DNA: TGTCCCAACAGTTCCTACTCGACAGGGCTGGACCGGTATGGCTACACCTTC. Its protein is CPNSSYSTGLDRYGYTF.

This chain uses TRBV11-2 with TRBJ2-2, with D unresolved. The V end was cut by 4 bases, the J end by 4 bases, with 13 bases between. The germline V gene has CDR1 SGHAT and CDR2 FQNNGV. The CDR3 totals 15 residues. This CDR3 reads CASSSGWRFTGELFF. Here the CDR3 DNA reads TGTGCCAGCAGCTCAGGCTGGAGATTCACCGGGGAGCTGTTTTTT.

The gene calls are TRBV29-1 and TRBJ2-3; TRBD1 aligns across 10 bases. The germline V gene has CDR1 SQVTM and CDR2 ANQGSEA. The trim removed 3 bases at V and 5 bases at J, leaving 8 bases unmatched. The CDR3 has 15 residues. Here the CDR3 reads CSVDGTGAGVDTQYF. Here the CDR3 DNA reads TGCAGCGTTGATGGGACAGGGGCGGGGGTAGATACGCAGTATTTT.

As to this clonotype: Given a much more abundant clone one base away, this may be a read error. The CDR3 region has the DNA TGTGCCAGCGGCTTAGGGGGAAACAGGGATACTGAAGCTTTCTTT. Amino acid sequence: CASGLGGNRDTEAFF. The chain has TRBV7-9 and TRBJ1-1; D might be TRBD1 (6 bases). This CDR3 spans 15 amino acids. Germline CDR1 is SEHNR and CDR2 is FQNEAQ (reference sequence).